This T cell receptor beta chain comes out of a study of blood T cell repertoires in COVID-19 (dated by TCRdb to 2020 to 2022). Broadly, across the study: Collaborator samples came from the United States, Italy and Spain and covered acute and convalescent phases of COVID-19. The material from the prospective study consisted of cDNA or gDNA derived from T cells, B-cell-depleted T cells, or PBMCs. Subjects who had been exposed to COVID-19, were actively infected with it, or had recovered from it provided the deeply sampled blood TCRbeta repertoires that made up the dataset. The repertoires were made available in a free public database intended to serve as a resource for research on the immune response to SARS-CoV-2. The samples were drawn from the first 160 participants of the ongoing ImmuneRACE study and from about 1,200 subjects provided by 6 global collaborators. The sample metadata nearly always contained a de-identified subject ID, COVID-19 status, age in years and sex. Where available, HLA class I and class II types were taken from metadata supplied by the sample provider and were not determined by assay-based typing. Study-level results and caveats: Clinical and demographic metadata were provided uncurated, with the amount varying by source and participant.

For this clone: Its recognized antigen is unknown. Per-base quality was not reported, and no clone a single base away is much larger than it.

Each collaborating institution followed its own protocols to collect whole blood in K2EDTA tubes. For TCRbeta analysis, collaborators shipped samples in one of three forms: frozen whole blood, isolated PBMCs, or DNA extracted from either of those sample types. TCRbeta CDR3 regions were amplified from genomic DNA using the immunoSEQ Assay, a bias-controlled multiplex PCR. In the paper's pipeline: The number of nucleated cells in each sample was estimated by amplification of reference gene primers within the assay. Sequence reads were collapsed and filtered to measure the absolute abundance of every unique TCRbeta CDR3 rearrangement. Productive Simpson clonality was computed per sample as the square root of Simpson's diversity index over productive rearrangements. This immuneACCESS table, as held by TCRdb, lists in-frame sequences with V and J called but not all clones. Of the missing ones, under half trace to an unresolved V gene in checked studies; the others have no known cause. V, J and clone size are taken as reported in that table, and D and trimming were inferred from the DNA itself. The sample includes 200,000 to 250,000 clones, with roughly 86% observed a single time. The ten largest clones represent around 7.3% of the sample.

The junction shows trimming of 5 bases on V and 7 bases on J, and the gene matches do not reach 12 bases of it. Its CDR3 holds 15 amino acids, cysteine through phenylalanine. Only the CDR3 part of the read is kept: 45 bases, read in frame from the first base. The CDR1 and CDR2 encoded by the germline V gene are SGHAT and FQNNGV. The TCR was taken from a woman between 45 and 60 years old with active or convalescent COVID-19. The chain uses TRBV11-2 and TRBJ2-5; TRBD1 matches 8 bases in the middle. The sequencing sample was made of peripheral blood. The CDR3 region has the sequence CASSTGTGPLWTQYF. In nucleotide form, the sequence is TGTGCCAGCAGCACTGGGACAGGACCCCTATGGACCCAGTACTTC.